This T cell receptor beta chain was obtained from a study of CD8+CD57+ T cells in acquired aplastic anemia. Study-level background: Mean DNA quantity obtained from sorted CD4+ and CD8+ cells was 2.5 to 4 ug. The study, taken as a whole, reports: Some 27 CD8+ CDR3 sequences were shared between patients and controls.

In this sample, this clonotype turned up a few times. The antigen is not known. Template material for TCR beta VDJ and CDR3 profiling consisted of genomic DNA. TCRdb re-derived calls from the reads in MiXCR, one entry per CDR3 protein. This sample carries some 150,000 distinct CDR3 sequences, roughly two fifths of them seen once, and the ten largest clones take roughly 8.4%. Sample: sorted CD4+, CD8+, or CD8+CD57+ T cells (not recorded which) from PBMCs. The clonotype originates from a human donor in good health, serving as a control.

For the CDR3, the DNA is TGTGCCAGCACCCTAGCGGGAGGGCAAGGGTACTTC. Its protein is CASTLAGGQGYF. This chain links TRBV2 with TRBJ2-7, with 12 bases matching TRBD2. The germline gives CDR1 SNHLY, CDR2 FYNNEI. CDR3 length equals 12 residues. The V segment lost 7 bases and the J segment 12 bases; nucleotides outside the gene matches: 7.